A selection of T cell receptor beta chains follows, all from one sample in a study of T cell responses to AZD1222 COVID-19 vaccine. The method was immunoSEQ multiplex PCR; TCRdb's version includes in-frame clones alone and lacks a portion of them. The sample contains around 140,000 clones, roughly nine tenths of which appear only once. Material: peripheral blood, obtained 28 days after the second AZD1222 dose. The receptors come from an adult who received the AZD1222 COVID-19 vaccine. CDR3s include the opening cysteine and the closing phenylalanine or tryptophan. The order of the fields is clone size, V gene, D gene, J gene, CDR3 DNA, CDR3 protein. The D gene is left open where the match is weak. Rows may omit the clone size; those that give it use once, few, many or a size class.

>few|TRBV11-3|-|TRBJ1-6
TGTGCCAGCAGCGAGGGAGTAGCTTCACCCCTCCACTTT
CASSEGVASPLHF
>-|TRBV19|TRBD1|TRBJ2-2
TGTGCCAGTAGGGGACAGGGTGTTAACGGGGAGCTGTTTTTT
CASRGQGVNGELFF
>-|TRBV5-4|-|TRBJ2-7
TGTGCCAGCAGCTTGTTGTTGGAAGACGAGCAGTACTTC
CASSLLLEDEQYF
>-|TRBV7-9|-|TRBJ2-5
TGTGCCAGCAGCTTAGAACTCGGCCAAGAGACCCAGTACTTC
CASSLELGQETQYF
>-|TRBV7-9|-|TRBJ1-2
TGTGCCAGCAGCCCGCCGATTGGACGCGGAAACTATGGCTACACCTTC
CASSPPIGRGNYGYTF
>-|TRBV28|TRBD2|TRBJ2-7
TGTGCCAGCAGTACGATCTCTCCTAGCGGGAGGGGATCCTACGAGCAGTACTTC
CASSTISPSGRGSYEQYF
>-|TRBV4-1|-|TRBJ1-1
TGCGCCAGCAGCCAAGTCGGGGGTCGTGAAGCTTTCTTT
CASSQVGGREAFF
>-|TRBV2|TRBD2|TRBJ2-2
TGTGCCAGCAGTGAGAATGGACTAGCAACCGGGGAGCTGTTTTTT
CASSENGLATGELFF
>-|TRBV19|TRBD2|TRBJ2-1
TGTGCCAGTAGCCCGACTAGCGGGGCCTACAATGAGCAGTTCTTC
CASSPTSGAYNEQFF
>-|TRBV4-3|-|TRBJ2-7
TGCGCCAGCAGCCAAGAGGGGCGGGGTCCCTACGAGCAGTACTTC
CASSQEGRGPYEQYF
>-|TRBV18|-|TRBJ2-5
TGTGCCAGCTCACCGAGGCCAGGGGAGGGACTCCAAGAGACCCAGTACTTC
CASSPRPGEGLQETQYF